A single sample is the source of the 15 T cell receptor beta chains below, sequenced in a study of shared clonotypes between healthy human individuals (dated by TCRdb to 2020 to 2021). To prepare the library, the immunoSEQ multiplex PCR assay was applied. The source is immuneACCESS, and TCRdb retained only in-frame sequences with V and J called. Part of the clones is not carried over; for the studies checked, unresolved V genes explain less than half of this, and the remainder is unexplained. For this sample there are under 850,000 clones; around 77% appear just once. The leading ten clones occupy approximately 1.7% of the sample. Sequenced: memory CD4+ T cells sorted from blood. Interpreted using the paper, the cell subset or site label stands for: CD45RA-negative fraction. These TCRs come from a woman younger than 45 in good health.

This rearrangement joins TRBV14 to TRBJ2-5; TRBD2 matches 9 bases. Germline loops: CDR1 SGHDN, CDR2 FVKESK. The length of the CDR3 is 14 residues. J lost 5 bases, V lost 4 bases, and 5 bases had no gene match. The chain's CDR3 is CASSPLGTSETQYF. CDR3 DNA: TGTGCCAGCAGCCCCCTCGGGACTAGCGAGACCCAGTACTTC.

The genes are TRBV7-6 and TRBJ2-5; TRBD2 matches at 7 bases. V lost 1 base to trimming and J lost 5 bases; unmatched junction nucleotides: 10. CDR1 and CDR2 (germline): SGHVS, FNYEAQ. The CDR3 loop spans 16 amino acids. The CDR3 nucleotides read TGTGCCAGCAGCTTAGGGCTAGGGCGGGGAGGGGAGACCCAGTACTTC. As protein: CASSLGLGRGGETQYF.

This chain joins TRBV7-9 and TRBJ2-7; the D gene is possibly TRBD1 (6 bases). Trimming cost V 5 bases and J 1 base, with 15 bases left between them. The CDR3 has 15 amino acids. Germline V gene sequence: CDR1 SEHNR, CDR2 FQNEAQ (reference sequence). The CDR3 coding sequence is TGTGCCAGCAGCCCCTGGACAGTTTTTTCCTACGAGCAGTACTTC. Protein product: CASSPWTVFSYEQYF.

V usage is TRBV11-3 and J usage is TRBJ2-7, with D maybe TRBD2 (5 bases). Trimming removed 3 bases from V and 4 bases from J, with 10 bases in between. The CDR3 covers 13 residues. CDR1 is SGHNT, CDR2 YENEEA, per germline. The CDR3 nucleotides are TGTGCCAGCAGCTTTGGGGAGCTGTACGAGCAGTACTTC. Its translation is CASSFGELYEQYF.

The gene calls are TRBV15 and TRBJ2-7; D possibly matches TRBD1 or TRBD2 (6 bases each). The germline V gene has CDR1 LNHNV and CDR2 YYDKDF (reference sequence). V was shortened by 4 bases and J by 2 bases, with 24 bases between the two germline ends. CDR3 length equals 18 residues. The CDR3 is CATSKEGGGVRRTYEQYF. For the CDR3, the DNA is TGTGCCACCAGCAAAGAGGGGGGTGGTGTTCGGCGGACCTACGAGCAGTACTTC.

This clone came up many times. Other nucleotide sequences in the sample specify the same CDR3. This sequence joins TRBV27 and TRBJ1-4; TRBD1 might be the D (6 bases). This CDR3 region has 15 residues. V lost 5 bases to trimming and J lost 5 bases, with 15 bases between them. The germline CDR1 and CDR2 sequences are MNHEY and SMNVEV (reference sequence). CDR3 bases: TGTGCCAGCAGTCCCCGACAGGCCCCGAATGAAAAACTGTTTTTT. It specifies CASSPRQAPNEKLFF.

As to this clone: The same CDR3 also results from other DNA sequences found in this sample. V gene TRBV20-1 combines with J gene TRBJ1-1; no clear D gene. The CDR3 totals 11 residues. Trimming stripped 5 bases from V and 3 bases from J, with 7 bases between. CDR1 and CDR2 (germline): DFQATT, SNEGSKA (reference sequence). The CDR3: CSADRDTEAFF. CDR3 DNA: TGCAGTGCTGATAGGGACACTGAAGCTTTCTTT.

This clone has only one observation. J is TRBJ2-7 and V is TRBV28; no clear D. V gave up 0 bases and J gave up 3 bases, with 9 bases separating them. The CDR3 is 14 amino acids. From germline, CDR1 is MDHEN and CDR2 SYDVKM. The CDR3 region has the DNA TGTGCCAGCAGTTTATGGGACCGTAACTACGAGCAGTACTTC. Protein: CASSLWDRNYEQYF.

The chain couples TRBV18 to TRBJ1-5; D is ambiguous. This CDR3 has 14 amino acids. Germline-derived CDR1 and CDR2 are KGHSH and LQKENI. Deletions cut 3 bases from V and 7 bases from J, with 13 bases between. The chain's CDR3 is CASSPTPGPQPQHF. CDR3 nucleotide sequence: TGTGCCAGCTCACCTACACCCGGCCCCCAGCCCCAGCATTTT.

The V gene is TRBV9, the J gene TRBJ1-1; 11 bases match TRBD1. CDR1 is SGDLS and CDR2 is YYNGEE in the germline V gene. CDR3 length: 16 amino acids. V lost 1 base, J lost 4 bases, and 6 bases stayed unmatched. CDR3: CASSVLGDRGSTEAFF. DNA for the CDR3: TGTGCCAGCAGCGTATTGGGGGACAGGGGGTCCACTGAAGCTTTCTTT.

Of note for this clone: This may come from a read error, since a much larger clone is one base off. Other DNA sequences in the sample encode the same CDR3. The gene calls are TRBV5-1 and TRBJ2-1; TRBD2 agrees at 7 bases. The germline CDR1 and CDR2 sequences are SGHRS and YFSETQ. This CDR3 region has 15 residues. Germline trimming cut 2 bases from V and 0 bases from J; bases unmatched to any gene: 2. CDR3 sequence (DNA): TGCGCCAGCAGCTTAGGCGGGAGCTCCTACAATGAGCAGTTCTTC. Translating gives CASSLGGSSYNEQFF.

V and J are TRBV7-9 and TRBJ2-2; 11 bases are shared with TRBD1. The V and J ends lost 1 base and 6 bases, in that order; junction bases with no gene match: 10. The CDR3 is made up of 18 amino acids. Germline V CDR1 and CDR2: SEHNR, FQNEAQ (reference sequence). The CDR3 nucleotides read TGTGCCAGCAGCTTAGGGACAGGGGGCGCGTCGGGTCCCGGGGAGCTGTTTTTT. Translation: CASSLGTGGASGPGELFF.

The chain employs TRBV23-1 and TRBJ1-5; D remains ambiguous. TRBV23-1 is sorted into the ORF group, with uncertain function. The CDR3 is made up of 17 amino acids. V shed 0 bases and J shed 1 base, with 13 bases lying between them. Written as DNA, the CDR3 is TGCGCCAGCAGTCAATCTCGGACTGGGGAGAGCAATCAGCCCCAGCATTTT. Translated, it gives CASSQSRTGESNQPQHF.

The chain couples TRBV4-1 to TRBJ1-2; D gene unclear. V lost 5 bases to trimming and J lost 4 bases, with 20 bases between them. CDR1 and CDR2 from the germline V gene are MGHRA and YSYEKL. The CDR3 is made up of 16 amino acids. The CDR3 loop reads CASSTFKNRKTYGYTF. The CDR3 DNA reads as TGCGCCAGCAGCACGTTTAAGAACCGAAAGACCTATGGCTACACCTTC.

The V gene is TRBV18, the J gene TRBJ2-5, with no clear D. The CDR3 sequence is 14 residues long. The V gene lost 3 bases and the J gene lost 5 bases, with 13 bases spanning the gap. The germline V gene encodes CDR1 KGHSH and CDR2 LQKENI. CDR3 in amino acids: CASSPSPVGETQYF. The CDR3 nucleotides read TGTGCCAGCTCACCGAGTCCGGTGGGGGAGACCCAGTACTTC. Together with reference TRBV18 and TRBJ2-5, the CDR3 gives the full variable domain: NAGVMQNPRHLVRRRGQEARLRCSPMKGHSHVYWYRQLPEEGLKFMVYLQKENIIDESGMPKERFSAEFPKEGPSILRIQQVVRGDSAAYFCASSPSPVGETQYFGPGTRLLVL.